This T cell receptor beta chain was captured in a study of graft-versus-host responses after intestinal transplantation. Study as a whole: Among the recipients, all got anti-thymocyte globulin induction and then tacrolimus and steroids for 3 to 4 years.

Clones were read by immunoSEQ multiplex PCR, and TCRdb kept only the in-frame ones, dropping some. The data contain tens of thousands of clones, about 89% of them seen just once; the ten biggest clones take up 5.5% to 7%. Points on this clone: Its antigen is unknown.

The CDR3 consists of 14 residues. Trimming pared 1 base from V and 5 bases from J, leaving 10 bases between. In germline, CDR1 is SGHDT, CDR2 YYEEEE. The chain links TRBV5-6 to TRBJ2-1; a possible D gene is TRBD1 (6 bases). The sample consisted of unstimulated CD8+ T cells sorted from spleen or lymph node cells, taken before intestinal transplant. The clonotype comes from a human donor who received an intestinal transplant. This chain's CDR3 is CASSLTTGNNEQFF. The CDR3 DNA follows: TGTGCCAGCAGCTTGACGACAGGCAACAATGAGCAGTTCTTC. Variable domain in full (rest from reference TRBV5-6 and TRBJ2-1): DAGVTQSPTHLIKTRGQQVTLRCSPKSGHDTVSWYQQALGQGPQFIFQYYEEEERQRGNFPDRFSGHQFPNYSSELNVNALLLGDSALYLCASSLTTGNNEQFFGPGTRLTVL.